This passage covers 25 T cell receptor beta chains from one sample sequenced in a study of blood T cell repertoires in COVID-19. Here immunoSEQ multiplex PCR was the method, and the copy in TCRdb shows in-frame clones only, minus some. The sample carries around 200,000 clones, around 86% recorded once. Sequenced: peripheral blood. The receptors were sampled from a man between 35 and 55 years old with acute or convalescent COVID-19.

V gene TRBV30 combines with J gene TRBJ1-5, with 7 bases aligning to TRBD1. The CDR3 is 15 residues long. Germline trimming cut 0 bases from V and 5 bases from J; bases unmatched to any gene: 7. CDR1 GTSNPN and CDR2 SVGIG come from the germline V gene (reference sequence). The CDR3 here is CAWSVHRGGDQPQHF. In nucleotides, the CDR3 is TGTGCCTGGAGTGTACACAGGGGTGGGGATCAGCCCCAGCATTTT.

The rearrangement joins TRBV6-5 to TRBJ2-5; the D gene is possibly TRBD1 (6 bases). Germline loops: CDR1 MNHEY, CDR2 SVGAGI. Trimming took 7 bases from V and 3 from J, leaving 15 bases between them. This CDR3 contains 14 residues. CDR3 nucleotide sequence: TGTGCCAGCACGATAGTGGACAGTGAAGAGACCCAGTACTTC. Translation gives CASTIVDSEETQYF.

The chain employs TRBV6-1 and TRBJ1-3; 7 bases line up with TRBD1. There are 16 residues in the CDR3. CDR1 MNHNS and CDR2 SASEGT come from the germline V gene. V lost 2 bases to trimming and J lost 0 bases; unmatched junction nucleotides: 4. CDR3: CASSETGDSSGNTIYF. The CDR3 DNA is TGTGCCAGCAGTGAAACAGGGGACAGCTCTGGAAACACCATATATTTT.

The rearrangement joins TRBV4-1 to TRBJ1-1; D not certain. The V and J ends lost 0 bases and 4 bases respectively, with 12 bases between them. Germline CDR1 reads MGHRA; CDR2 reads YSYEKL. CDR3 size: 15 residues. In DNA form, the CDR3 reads TGCGCCAGCAGCCAAGATCCGGGGTGGGCCACTGAAGCTTTCTTT. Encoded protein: CASSQDPGWATEAFF.

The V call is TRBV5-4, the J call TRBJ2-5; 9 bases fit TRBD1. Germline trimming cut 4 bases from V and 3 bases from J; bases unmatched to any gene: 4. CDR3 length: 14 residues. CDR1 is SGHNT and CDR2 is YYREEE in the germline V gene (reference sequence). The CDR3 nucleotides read TGTGCCAGCAGCCGGGACAGGGTAAAAGAGACCCAGTACTTC. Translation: CASSRDRVKETQYF.

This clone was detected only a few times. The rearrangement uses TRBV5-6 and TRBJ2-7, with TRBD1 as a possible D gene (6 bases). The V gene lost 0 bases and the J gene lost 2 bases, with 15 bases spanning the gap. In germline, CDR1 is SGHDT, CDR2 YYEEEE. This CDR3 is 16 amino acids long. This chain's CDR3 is CASSLEPRGLTYEQYF. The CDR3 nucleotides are TGTGCCAGCAGCTTGGAGCCCAGGGGTTTGACCTACGAGCAGTACTTC.

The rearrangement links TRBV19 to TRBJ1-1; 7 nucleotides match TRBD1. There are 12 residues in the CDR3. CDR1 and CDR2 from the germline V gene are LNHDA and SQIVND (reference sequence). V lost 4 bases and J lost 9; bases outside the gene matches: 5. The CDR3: CASSTPDRKAFF. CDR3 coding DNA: TGTGCCAGTAGTACCCCGGACAGGAAAGCTTTCTTT.

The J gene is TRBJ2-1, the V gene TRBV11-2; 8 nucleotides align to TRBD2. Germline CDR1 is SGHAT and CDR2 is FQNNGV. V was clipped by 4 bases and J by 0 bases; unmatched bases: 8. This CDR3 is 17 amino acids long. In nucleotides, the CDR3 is TGTGCCAGCAGCTGGCACTTAGCGGGGAGCTCCTACAATGAGCAGTTCTTC. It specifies CASSWHLAGSSYNEQFF.

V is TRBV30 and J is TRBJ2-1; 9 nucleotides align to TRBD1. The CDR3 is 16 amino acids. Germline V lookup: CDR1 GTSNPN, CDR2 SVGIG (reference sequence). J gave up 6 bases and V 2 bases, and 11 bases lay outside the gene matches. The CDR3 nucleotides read TGTGCCTGGAGTAACCCCCGGGACAGGGTGATCAATGAGCAGTTCTTC. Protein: CAWSNPRDRVINEQFF.

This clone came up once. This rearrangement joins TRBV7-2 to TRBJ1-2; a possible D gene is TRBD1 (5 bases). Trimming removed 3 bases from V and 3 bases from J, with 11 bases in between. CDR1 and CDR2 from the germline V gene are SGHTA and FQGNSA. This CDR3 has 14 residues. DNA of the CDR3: TGTGCCAGCAGCTTTAACAGGATTGACTATGGCTACACCTTC. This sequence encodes CASSFNRIDYGYTF. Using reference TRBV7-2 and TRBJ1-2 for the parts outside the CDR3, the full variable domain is GAGVSQSPSNKVTEKGKDVELRCDPISGHTALYWYRQSLGQGLEFLIYFQGNSAPDKSGLPSDRFSAERTGGSVSTLTIQRTQQEDSAVYLCASSFNRIDYGYTFGSGTRLTVV.

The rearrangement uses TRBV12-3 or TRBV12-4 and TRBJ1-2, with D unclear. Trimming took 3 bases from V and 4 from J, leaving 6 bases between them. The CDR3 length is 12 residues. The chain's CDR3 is CASSFYTYGYTF. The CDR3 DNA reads TGTGCCAGCAGTTTTTACACCTATGGCTACACCTTC.

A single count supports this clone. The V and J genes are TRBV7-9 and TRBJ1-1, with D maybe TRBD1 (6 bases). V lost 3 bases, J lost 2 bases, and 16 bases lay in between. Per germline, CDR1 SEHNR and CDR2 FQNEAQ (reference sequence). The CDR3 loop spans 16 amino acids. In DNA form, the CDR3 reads TGTGCCAGCAGCTTCCAGGGGTTACGGAGAAACACTGAAGCTTTCTTT. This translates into CASSFQGLRRNTEAFF.

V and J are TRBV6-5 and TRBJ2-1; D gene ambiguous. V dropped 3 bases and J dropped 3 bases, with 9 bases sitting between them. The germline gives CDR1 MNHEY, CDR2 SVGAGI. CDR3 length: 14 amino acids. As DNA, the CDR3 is TGTGCCAGCAGTTATTCAGGTAACTACAATGAGCAGTTCTTC. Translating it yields CASSYSGNYNEQFF.

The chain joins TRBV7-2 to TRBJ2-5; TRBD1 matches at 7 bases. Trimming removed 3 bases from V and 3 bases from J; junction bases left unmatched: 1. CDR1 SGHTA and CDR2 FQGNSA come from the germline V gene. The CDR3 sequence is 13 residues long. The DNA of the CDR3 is TGTGCCAGCAGCTTCGACAGGGAAGAGACCCAGTACTTC. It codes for CASSFDREETQYF.

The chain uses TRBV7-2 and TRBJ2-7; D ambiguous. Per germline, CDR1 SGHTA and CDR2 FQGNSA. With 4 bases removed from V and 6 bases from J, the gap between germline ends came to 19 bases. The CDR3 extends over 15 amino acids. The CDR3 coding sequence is TGTGCCAGCAGCTCCACCCGGCAGGAAAAACGCGAGCAGTACTTC. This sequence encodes CASSSTRQEKREQYF.

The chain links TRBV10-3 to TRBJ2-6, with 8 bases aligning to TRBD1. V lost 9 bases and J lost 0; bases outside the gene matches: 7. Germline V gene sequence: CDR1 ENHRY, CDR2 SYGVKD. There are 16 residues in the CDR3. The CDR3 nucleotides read TGTGCCATACTGGACAGGGAGGTCTCTGGGGCCAACGTCCTGACTTTC. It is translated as CAILDREVSGANVLTF.

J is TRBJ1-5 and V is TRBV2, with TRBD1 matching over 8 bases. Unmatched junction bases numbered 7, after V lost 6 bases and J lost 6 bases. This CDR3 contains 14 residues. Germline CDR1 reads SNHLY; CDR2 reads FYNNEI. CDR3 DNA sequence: TGTGCCAGCAGCACGGACAGGGTCGCTCAGCCCCAGCATTTT. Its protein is CASSTDRVAQPQHF.

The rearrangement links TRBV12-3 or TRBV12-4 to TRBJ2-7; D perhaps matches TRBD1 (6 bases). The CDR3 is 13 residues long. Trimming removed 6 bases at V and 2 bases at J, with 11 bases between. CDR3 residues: CASRLTGTYEQYF. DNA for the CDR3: TGTGCCAGCAGACTTACAGGGACCTACGAGCAGTACTTC.

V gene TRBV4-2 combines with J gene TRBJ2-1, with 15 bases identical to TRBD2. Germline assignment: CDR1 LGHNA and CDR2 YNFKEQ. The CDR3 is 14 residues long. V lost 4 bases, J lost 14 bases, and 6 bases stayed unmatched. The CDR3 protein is CASSPGLAGGPEFF. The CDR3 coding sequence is TGTGCCAGCAGCCCCGGACTAGCGGGGGGGCCTGAGTTCTTC.

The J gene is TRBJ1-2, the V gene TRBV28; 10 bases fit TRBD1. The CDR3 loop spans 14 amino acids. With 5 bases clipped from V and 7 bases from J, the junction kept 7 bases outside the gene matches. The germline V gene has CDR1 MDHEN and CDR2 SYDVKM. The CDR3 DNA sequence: TGTGCCAGCAGTCCGGGACAGGGGATAGGTGGCTACACCTTC. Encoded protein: CASSPGQGIGGYTF.

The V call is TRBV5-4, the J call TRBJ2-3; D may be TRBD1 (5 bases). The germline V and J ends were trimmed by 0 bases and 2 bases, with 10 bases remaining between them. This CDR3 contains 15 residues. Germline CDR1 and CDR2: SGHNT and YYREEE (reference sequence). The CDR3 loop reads CASSLEGRATDTQYF. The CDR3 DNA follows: TGTGCCAGCAGCTTGGAAGGCAGGGCCACAGATACGCAGTATTTT. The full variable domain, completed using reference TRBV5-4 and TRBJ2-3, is ETGVTQSPTHLIKTRGQQVTLRCSSQSGHNTVSWYQQALGQGPQFIFQYYREEENGRGNFPPRFSGLQFPNYSSELNVNALELDDSALYLCASSLEGRATDTQYFGPGTRLTVL.

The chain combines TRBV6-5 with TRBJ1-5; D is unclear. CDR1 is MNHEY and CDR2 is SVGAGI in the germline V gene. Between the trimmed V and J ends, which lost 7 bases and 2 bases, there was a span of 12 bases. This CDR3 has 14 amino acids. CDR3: CASMSRWGNQPQHF. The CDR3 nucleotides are TGTGCCAGCATGAGCAGGTGGGGCAATCAGCCCCAGCATTTT.

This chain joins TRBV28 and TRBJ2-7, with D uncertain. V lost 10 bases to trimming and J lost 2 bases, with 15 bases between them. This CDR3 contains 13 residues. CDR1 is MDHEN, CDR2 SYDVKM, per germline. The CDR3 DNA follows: TGTGCCACCGGGTTGTTCAGTACCTACGAGCAGTACTTC. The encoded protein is CATGLFSTYEQYF.

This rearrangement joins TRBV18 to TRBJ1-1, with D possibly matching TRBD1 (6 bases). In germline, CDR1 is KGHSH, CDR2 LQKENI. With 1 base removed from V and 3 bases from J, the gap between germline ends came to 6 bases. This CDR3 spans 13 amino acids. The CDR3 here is CASSPQGDTEAFF. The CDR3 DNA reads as TGTGCCAGCTCACCACAGGGGGACACTGAAGCTTTCTTT. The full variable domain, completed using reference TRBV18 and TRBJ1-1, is NAGVMQNPRHLVRRRGQEARLRCSPMKGHSHVYWYRQLPEEGLKFMVYLQKENIIDESGMPKERFSAEFPKEGPSILRIQQVVRGDSAAYFCASSPQGDTEAFFGQGTRLTVV.

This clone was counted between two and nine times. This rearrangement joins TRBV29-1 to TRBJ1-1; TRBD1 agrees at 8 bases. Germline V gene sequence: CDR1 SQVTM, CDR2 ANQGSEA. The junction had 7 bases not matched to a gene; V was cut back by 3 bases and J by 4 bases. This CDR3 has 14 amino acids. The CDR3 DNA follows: TGCAGCGTTGATTCAGGGGGCGGTTTCACTGAAGCTTTCTTT. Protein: CSVDSGGGFTEAFF.